These 2 T cell receptor beta chains were sequenced from one sample in a study of blood T cell repertoires in COVID-19. This table comes from immunoSEQ multiplex PCR, and its TCRdb copy is limited to in-frame clones, with some not included. Seen here are about 440,000 clones, 70% to 90% observed once, and the top ten hold about 2%. Source material: PBMCs or T cells enriched from blood (not recorded which). These receptors all stem from a woman aged 18-29 years with acute COVID-19.

The chain is built from TRBV5-6 and TRBJ2-4, with TRBD2 identical over 9 bases. The ends lost 4 bases at V and 2 bases at J; junction bases unmatched: 16. There are 19 residues in the CDR3. Germline values: CDR1 SGHDT, CDR2 YYEEEE. The CDR3 region has the DNA TGTGCCAGCAGCCCAAAAGTCGCGCGGGAGGGCCTAACCAAAAACATTCAGTACTTC. As protein: CASSPKVAREGLTKNIQYF.

This clone occurred once. This chain connects TRBV15 to TRBJ1-1; D uncertain. The CDR3 covers 13 residues. The germline V gene has CDR1 LNHNV and CDR2 YYDKDF (reference sequence). V was shortened by 7 bases and J by 0 bases, with 9 bases between the two germline ends. The CDR3 spells CATKESLNTEAFF. The CDR3 bases are TGTGCCACCAAGGAGTCTTTGAACACTGAAGCTTTCTTT.